Shown below are 13 T cell receptor beta chains from a single sample sequenced in a study of identical twins. One entry per CDR3 protein, called by TCRdb with MiXCR from the 5' RACE reads. This sample has 1.5 million to 2 million distinct CDR3 sequences, with less than 35% found just once. The specimen was cord blood. All receptors come from a newborn girl in good health.

This clonotype was counted only a few times. The rearrangement links TRBV20-1 to TRBJ2-7; TRBD2 matches 11 bases. V gave up 5 bases and J gave up 3 bases; unmatched junction bases: 3. Germline CDR1 reads DFQATT; CDR2 reads SNEGSKA (reference sequence). This CDR3 is built from 13 residues. The CDR3 reads CSAALAGVYEQYF. The CDR3 DNA is TGCAGTGCTGCACTAGCGGGGGTCTACGAGCAGTACTTC.

This clonotype appeared a few times. The chain carries TRBV20-1 and TRBJ1-6; TRBD1 is a possible D gene (5 bases). There are 14 residues in the CDR3. In germline, CDR1 is DFQATT, CDR2 SNEGSKA (reference sequence). V shed 5 bases and J shed 6 bases, with 14 bases lying between them. The CDR3 coding sequence is TGCAGTGCTGTCCGACAGTCTCTTAATTCACCCCTCCACTTT. Its translation: CSAVRQSLNSPLHF.

This clonotype came up a few times. The V call is TRBV28, the J call TRBJ2-7; D is ambiguous. The CDR3 length is 12 residues. Trimming removed 7 bases at V and 3 bases at J, with 10 bases between. Germline V gene lookup returns CDR1 MDHEN and CDR2 SYDVKM. The CDR3 nucleotides read TGTGCCAGCAAACAGCTGCACTACGAGCAGTACTTC. It translates to CASKQLHYEQYF. Full variable domain (missing parts from reference TRBV28 and TRBJ2-7): DVKVTQSSRYLVKRTGEKVFLECVQDMDHENMFWYRQDPGLGLRLIYFSYDVKMKEKGDIPEGYSVSREKKERFSLILESASTNQTSMYLCASKQLHYEQYFGPGTRLTVT.

As concerns this clonotype: One end of the junction does not line up with germline, which may come from a read error. The chain links TRBV4-1 to TRBJ2-1; 12 bases align to TRBD1. Germline CDR1 reads MGHRA; CDR2 reads YSYEKL. The CDR3 consists of 17 residues. The CDR3 DNA follows: TGCGCCAGCAGCCAAGATGGGACAGGGGGCTCCCACAATGAGCAGTTCTTC. Translation gives CASSQDGTGGSHNEQFF.

V gene TRBV5-1 combines with J gene TRBJ2-4, with unresolved D. The V gene's germline CDR1 is SGHRS and CDR2 YFSETQ. The CDR3 spans 14 residues. Trimming took 2 bases from V and 6 from J, leaving 12 bases between them. CDR3 DNA: TGCGCCAGCAGCTTTGGGCACAGCCCAAACATTCAGTACTTC. This translates into CASSFGHSPNIQYF.

This chain joins TRBV24-1 and TRBJ2-7; TRBD2 matches at 12 bases. The V segment lost 9 bases and the J segment 3 bases; nucleotides outside the gene matches: 8. The CDR3 is 15 amino acids. CDR1 and CDR2 (germline): KGHDR, SFDVKD. CDR3 nucleotides: TGTGCCACCGGCACTAGCGGGGGGCCGAACTACGAGCAGTACTTC. It encodes CATGTSGGPNYEQYF.

The chain links TRBV20-1 to TRBJ2-1; tentatively, D is TRBD2 (6 bases). The CDR3 has 14 amino acids. Trimming cost V 3 bases and J 2 bases, with 11 bases left between them. Germline V CDR1 and CDR2: DFQATT, SNEGSKA (reference sequence). CDR3 DNA: TGCAGTGCTAGGGATAGCGGCCCCTACAATGAGCAGTTCTTC. Translated, it gives CSARDSGPYNEQFF.

Points on this clonotype: A read error is possible here, since a much larger clone lies one base away. The chain carries TRBV29-1 and TRBJ2-4; possible D gene TRBD2, 6 bases. The CDR3 length is 12 residues. Per the germline V gene, CDR1 is SQVTM and CDR2 is ANQGSEA. The CDR3 loop is CSVEAGLNIRYF. In nucleotides, the CDR3 is TGCAGCGTTGAGGCGGGGTTAAACATTCGGTACTTC.

This clonotype occurred once. A read error may explain this, as a much larger clone is one base away. The chain couples TRBV27 to TRBJ2-2, with no clear D. This CDR3 has 13 amino acids. The ends were cut back, 2 bases at V and 4 bases at J, with 5 bases in the middle. Germline V CDR1 and CDR2: MNHEY, SMNVEV (reference sequence). CDR3 protein: CASSLTLTGELFF. The CDR3 nucleotides read TGTGCCAGCAGTTTAACACTCACCGGGGAGCTGTTTTTT.

The chain has TRBV4-2 and TRBJ2-3; the D gene is possibly TRBD2 (5 bases). This CDR3 is built from 14 residues. With 0 bases removed from V and 9 bases from J, the gap between germline ends came to 13 bases. Germline CDR1 LGHNA, CDR2 YNFKEQ. The CDR3 DNA is TGTGCCAGCAGCCAAGAGCGCCCCCGAGGGACGCAGTATTTT. Its protein product is CASSQERPRGTQYF.

This clonotype came up a few times. CDR3 region: CATSAVLAGGADTQYF. The CDR3 nucleotides are TGTGCCACCAGTGCGGTACTGGCGGGAGGCGCAGATACGCAGTATTTT. The chain is built from TRBV24-1 and TRBJ2-3, with TRBD2 matching over 8 bases. Germline values: CDR1 KGHDR, CDR2 SFDVKD. V gave up 5 bases and J gave up 4 bases; unmatched junction bases: 10. CDR3 length: 16 residues.

This clonotype was seen more than once but under ten times. The chain links TRBV18 to TRBJ2-3, with a weak D call TRBD2 (6 bases). Looked up from germline, CDR1 is KGHSH and CDR2 is LQKENI. The CDR3 runs to 14 residues. V lost 0 bases and J lost 2, with 6 bases in between. Here the CDR3 DNA reads TGTGCCAGCTCACCACCGGGACTCACAGATACGCAGTATTTT. This encodes CASSPPGLTDTQYF.

This clonotype was found a few times. The chain uses TRBV5-1 and TRBJ1-2; D uncertain. V shed 1 base and J shed 0 bases, with 13 bases lying between them. The germline gives CDR1 SGHRS, CDR2 YFSETQ. The CDR3 has 16 residues. The CDR3 nucleotides read TGCGCCAGCAGCTTGATGGGTGTAGGGACTAACTATGGCTACACCTTC. Translated, it gives CASSLMGVGTNYGYTF.